Sequencing of this T cell receptor (beta chain) was carried out in a study of blood T cell repertoires in COVID-19. Study in general: Sites in the United States, Italy and Spain provided acute and convalescent COVID-19 samples. Nucleic acid was either cDNA or gDNA, and it came from T cells, B-cell-depleted T cells, or PBMCs.

Using immunoSEQ multiplex PCR, the repertoire was profiled, and TCRdb retains in-frame clones only, with some absent. The sample consists of some 180,000 clones, 70% to 90% of them appearing once. Germline trimming cut 3 bases from V and 4 bases from J; bases unmatched to any gene: 2. The CDR3 has 14 residues. Per the germline V gene, CDR1 is MNHEY and CDR2 is SMNVEV (reference sequence). The clonotype originates from a woman of 80 years or more with COVID-19, enrolled during active disease. The chain employs TRBV27 and TRBJ1-1, with 10 positions matching TRBD1. The sample consisted of peripheral blood. CDR3 nucleotides: TGTGCCAGCAGTTTTGACAGGGGGCTCACTGAAGCTTTCTTT. As protein: CASSFDRGLTEAFF.